Below, 11 T cell receptor beta chains from the same sample are listed, as sequenced in a study of blood T cell repertoires in COVID-19. Using immunoSEQ multiplex PCR, the repertoire was profiled, and TCRdb retains in-frame clones only, with some absent. The sample records 26,000 or so clones, approximately 90% being singletons. Source material: peripheral blood. The source of these receptors is a human donor in a cohort sampled during active COVID-19.

This sequence joins TRBV11-1 and TRBJ1-2; TRBD1 agrees at 8 bases. The CDR3 is 16 residues long. Losses at the gene ends were 0 bases for V and 3 bases for J; bases not matched to a gene: 6. The germline V gene has CDR1 SGHAT and CDR2 FQDESV (reference sequence). CDR3 sequence: CASSLAGTGSYYGYTF. As DNA, the CDR3 is TGTGCCAGCAGCTTAGCCGGGACAGGTTCCTACTATGGCTACACCTTC.

The chain joins TRBV5-1 to TRBJ2-4; 8 bases agree with TRBD1. The length of the CDR3 is 13 residues. Germline V gene data show CDR1 as SGHRS and CDR2 as YFSETQ. With V trimmed by 4 bases and J by 6 bases, 3 bases remained unmatched. CDR3 region: CASSIGQGNIQYF. In nucleotides, the CDR3 is TGCGCCAGCAGCATCGGACAGGGAAACATTCAGTACTTC.

The chain links TRBV9 to TRBJ1-1, with D uncertain. This CDR3 region has 13 residues. Trimming removed 0 bases at V and 4 bases at J, with 7 bases between. Germline V gives CDR1 SGDLS, CDR2 YYNGEE. The CDR3: CASSVVWSTEAFF. The CDR3 DNA reads as TGTGCCAGCAGCGTAGTATGGAGCACTGAAGCTTTCTTT. The entire variable domain, with the rest obtained from reference TRBV9 and TRBJ1-1, is as follows: DSGVTQTPKHLITATGQRVTLRCSPRSGDLSVYWYQQSLDQGLQFLIQYYNGEERAKGNILERFSAQQFPDLHSELNLSSLELGDSALYFCASSVVWSTEAFFGQGTRLTVV.

This rearrangement joins TRBV28 to TRBJ1-5; D unclear. V gave up 7 bases and J gave up 3 bases, with 7 bases separating them. Germline-derived CDR1 and CDR2 are MDHEN and SYDVKM. The CDR3 has 12 residues. CDR3 residues: CASTGSNQPQHF. The CDR3 nucleotides read TGTGCCAGCACCGGGTCCAATCAGCCCCAGCATTTT.

V and J are TRBV6-2 or TRBV6-3 and TRBJ1-5; 8 positions match TRBD1. Germline V gene data show CDR1 as MNHEY and CDR2 as SVGEGT. The CDR3 runs 16 residues. J was trimmed by 1 base and V by 2 bases; bases with no gene match: 4. The CDR3 sequence: CASSYSGQGSNQPQHF. Written as DNA, the CDR3 is TGTGCCAGCAGTTACAGTGGACAGGGAAGCAATCAGCCCCAGCATTTT.

The rearrangement links TRBV23-1 to TRBJ2-7; 8 bases agree with TRBD1. TRBV23-1 is an ORF, with its function uncertain. V gave up 7 bases and J gave up 5 bases; unmatched junction bases: 13. This CDR3 comprises 15 residues. The CDR3 DNA sequence: TGCGCCAGCATACCGGGACAGGAGGTTCCCCACGAGCAGTACGTC. Residues: CASIPGQEVPHEQYV.

The genes are TRBV11-3 and TRBJ2-5; D may be TRBD1 (5 bases). The CDR3 totals 13 residues. The germline V gene has CDR1 SGHNT and CDR2 YENEEA. With 1 base removed from V and 9 bases from J, the gap between germline ends came to 12 bases. CDR3 sequence reads: CASSLGQLGPQYF. DNA for the CDR3: TGTGCCAGCAGCTTAGGACAGTTAGGACCCCAGTACTTC. Full variable domain (remainder filled in from reference TRBV11-3 and TRBJ2-5): EAGVVQSPRYKIIEKKQPVAFWCNPISGHNTLYWYLQNLGQGPELLIRYENEEAVDDSQLPKDRFSAERLKGVDSTLKIQPAELGDSAVYLCASSLGQLGPQYFGPGTRLLVL.

The V call is TRBV11-2, the J call TRBJ2-1; no firm D call. CDR1 is SGHAT, CDR2 FQNNGV, per germline. The germline V and J ends were trimmed by 3 bases and 0 bases, with 9 bases remaining between them. CDR3 size: 15 residues. Written as DNA, the CDR3 is TGTGCCAGCAGCTTGGGCAGGCCCTCCTACAATGAGCAGTTCTTC. Translating gives CASSLGRPSYNEQFF.

In this sample, this clone turned up once. The chain employs TRBV11-2 and TRBJ2-1, with a possible D match to TRBD2 (6 bases). CDR3 length equals 14 residues. Trimming took 4 bases from V and 10 from J, leaving 17 bases between them. The germline CDR1 and CDR2 sequences are SGHAT and FQNNGV. The CDR3 region is CASSWRASAGEQFF. In DNA form, the CDR3 reads TGTGCCAGCAGCTGGAGGGCTAGCGCTGGGGAGCAGTTCTTC. Full variable domain (outside the CDR3, taken from reference TRBV11-2 and TRBJ2-1): EAGVAQSPRYKIIEKRQSVAFWCNPISGHATLYWYQQILGQGPKLLIQFQNNGVVDDSQLPKDRFSAERLKGVDSTLKIQPAKLEDSAVYLCASSWRASAGEQFFGPGTRLTVL.

This clone has a single count. The V call is TRBV28, the J call TRBJ1-1, with 7 bases that match TRBD1. The germline gives CDR1 MDHEN, CDR2 SYDVKM. V trimming: 9 bases; J trimming: 5 bases; junction bases outside the gene matches: 6. The length of the CDR3 is 12 residues. The CDR3 sequence: CASKTGRTEAFF. The CDR3 DNA sequence: TGTGCCAGTAAGACAGGGAGAACTGAAGCTTTCTTT.

The chain recombines TRBV19 with TRBJ2-5, with D perhaps TRBD1 (6 bases). Germline V CDR1 and CDR2: LNHDA, SQIVND (reference sequence). The CDR3 spans 14 residues. With 7 bases removed from V and 4 bases from J, the gap between germline ends came to 16 bases. For the CDR3, the DNA is TGTGCCAGTAATACGCCAGGGGTTGGAGAGACCCAGTACTTC. Translating gives CASNTPGVGETQYF.